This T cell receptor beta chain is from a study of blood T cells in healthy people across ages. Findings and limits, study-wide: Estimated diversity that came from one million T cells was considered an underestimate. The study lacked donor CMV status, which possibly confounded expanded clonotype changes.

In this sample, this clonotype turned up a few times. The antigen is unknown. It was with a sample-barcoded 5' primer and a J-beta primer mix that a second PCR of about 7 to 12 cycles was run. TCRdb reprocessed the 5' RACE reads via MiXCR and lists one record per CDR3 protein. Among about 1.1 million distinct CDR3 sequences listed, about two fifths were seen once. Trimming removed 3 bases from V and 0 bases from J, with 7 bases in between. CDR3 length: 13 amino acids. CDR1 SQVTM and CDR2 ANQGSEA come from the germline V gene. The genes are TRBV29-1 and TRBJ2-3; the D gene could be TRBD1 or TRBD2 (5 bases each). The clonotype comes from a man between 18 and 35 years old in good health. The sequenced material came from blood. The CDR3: CSVEWGSTDTQYF. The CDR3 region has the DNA TGCAGCGTTGAGTGGGGGAGCACAGATACGCAGTATTTT.